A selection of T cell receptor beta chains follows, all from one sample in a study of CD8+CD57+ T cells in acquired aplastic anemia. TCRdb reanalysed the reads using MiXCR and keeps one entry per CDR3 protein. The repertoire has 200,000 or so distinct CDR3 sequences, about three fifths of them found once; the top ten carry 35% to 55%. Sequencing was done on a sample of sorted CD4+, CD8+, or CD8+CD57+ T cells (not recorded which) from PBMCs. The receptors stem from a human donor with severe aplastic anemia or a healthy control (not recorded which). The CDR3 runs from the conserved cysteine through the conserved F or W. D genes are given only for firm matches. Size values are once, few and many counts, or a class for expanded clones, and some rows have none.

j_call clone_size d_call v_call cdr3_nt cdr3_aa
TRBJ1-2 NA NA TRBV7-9 TGTGCCATCCGACAGTCCTATGGCTACACCTTC CAIRQSYGYTF
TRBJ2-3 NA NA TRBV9 TGTGCCAGCAGCGTGAGGAACGATCGGGCAGATACGCAGTATTTT CASSVRNDRADTQYF
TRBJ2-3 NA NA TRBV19 TGTGCCAGTAGGGCTGCCGGGACAACGGGCACAGATACGCAGTATTTT CASRAAGTTGTDTQYF
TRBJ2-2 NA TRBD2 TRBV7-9 TGTGCCAGCAGCCCCAAGCGGGGGGGGAGATTGAAGAACACCGGGGAGCTGTTTTTT CASSPKRGGRLKNTGELFF
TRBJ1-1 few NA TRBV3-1 TGTGCCAGCAGCCAAAGGATAGGGGTGGGAGTGAACACTGAAGCTTTCTTT CASSQRIGVGVNTEAFF
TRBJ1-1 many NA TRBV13 TGTGCCAGCAGCTTAGGAGGGGATGAAGCTTTCTTT CASSLGGDEAFF
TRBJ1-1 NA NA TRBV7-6 TGTGCCAGTAGCCTCAGGGGAGAAACTGAAGCTTTCTTT CASSLRGETEAFF
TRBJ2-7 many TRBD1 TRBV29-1 TGCAGCGCTAGACTGTCGGACAGGAACTCTCCCTACGAGCAGTACTTC CSARLSDRNSPYEQYF
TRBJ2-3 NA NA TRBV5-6 TGTGCCATCAGTTCACTGAGGACAGATACGCAGTATTTT CAISSLRTDTQYF
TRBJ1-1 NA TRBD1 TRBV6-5 TGTGCCAGCAGAGGACAGGAATACACTGAAGCTTTCTTT CASRGQEYTEAFF
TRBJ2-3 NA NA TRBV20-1 TGCAGCGCCCGGGGCACAATATTCGCGCAGTATTTT CSARGTIFAQYF
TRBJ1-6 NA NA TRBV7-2 TGTGCCAGCAGCTTAAGTACACAGCACCTCCACTTT CASSLSTQHLHF
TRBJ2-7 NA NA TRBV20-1 TGCAGTGCTAGACTCACGGACCGGGACATCCCCTACGAGCAGTACTTC CSARLTDRDIPYEQYF
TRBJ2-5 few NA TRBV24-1 TGTGCCACCAGTGATTTGCCGGGCGAGACCCAGTACTTC CATSDLPGETQYF
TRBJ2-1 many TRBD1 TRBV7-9 TGTGCCAGCAGTTACCGGGACAGGGAAAATGAGCAGTTCTTC CASSYRDRENEQFF
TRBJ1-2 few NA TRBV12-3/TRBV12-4 TGTGCCAGCACCGTAGGTTCCCGGGATGGCTACACCTTC CASTVGSRDGYTF
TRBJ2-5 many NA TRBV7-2 TGTGCCAGCAGTGAAGAGACCCAGTACTTC CASSEETQYF
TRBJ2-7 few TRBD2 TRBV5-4 TGTGCCAGCAGCTTAAGCGGGGGGGAGCAGTACTTC CASSLSGGEQYF
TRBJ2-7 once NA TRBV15 TGTGCCACCAGCAGAAACAGGGATCGCGAGCAGTACTTC CATSRNRDREQYF
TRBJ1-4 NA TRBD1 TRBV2 TGTGCCAGCAGGACAGGGTTTTCAACTAATGAAAAACTGTTTTTT CASRTGFSTNEKLFF
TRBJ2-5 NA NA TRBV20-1 TGCAGTGCTAGAAACCGCCCGACGCTGGACCAAGAGACCCAGTACTTC CSARNRPTLDQETQYF
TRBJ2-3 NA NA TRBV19 TGTGCCAGTAACATGGGAGCGACAGATACGCAGTATTTT CASNMGATDTQYF
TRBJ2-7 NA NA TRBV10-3 TGTGCCATCAGCGTGGACACCGACTACGGATACGAGCAGTACTTC CAISVDTDYGYEQYF
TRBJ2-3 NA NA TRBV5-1 TGCGCCAGCAGCTTGGGCAGGCATTCCACAGATACGCAGTATTTT CASSLGRHSTDTQYF
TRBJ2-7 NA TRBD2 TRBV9 TGTGCCAGCAGTTTTTGGACTAGCGGGGTGTCCTACGAGCAGTACTTC CASSFWTSGVSYEQYF
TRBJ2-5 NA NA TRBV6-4 TGTGCCAGCCTTGGACAGACTACCCGAAGAGAGGCCCAGTACTTC CASLGQTTRREAQYF
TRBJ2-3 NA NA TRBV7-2 TGTGCCATCAGTCAGGGCACAGATACGCAGTATTTT CAISQGTDTQYF
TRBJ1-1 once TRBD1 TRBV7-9 TGTGCCAGCAGCACTGGACAGGCCACTGAAGCTTTCTTT CASSTGQATEAFF
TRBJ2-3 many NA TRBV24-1 TGTGCCACCAGTGTAGGGCCCGTCAGCACAGATACGCAGTATTTT CATSVGPVSTDTQYF
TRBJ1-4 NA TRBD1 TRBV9 TGTGCCAGCAGCGTAGAGGGACAGAGGAATGAAAAACTGTTTTTT CASSVEGQRNEKLFF
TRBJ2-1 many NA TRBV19 TGTGCCAGTAGTCTCGACAGAGATAACAATGAGCAGTTCTTC CASSLDRDNNEQFF